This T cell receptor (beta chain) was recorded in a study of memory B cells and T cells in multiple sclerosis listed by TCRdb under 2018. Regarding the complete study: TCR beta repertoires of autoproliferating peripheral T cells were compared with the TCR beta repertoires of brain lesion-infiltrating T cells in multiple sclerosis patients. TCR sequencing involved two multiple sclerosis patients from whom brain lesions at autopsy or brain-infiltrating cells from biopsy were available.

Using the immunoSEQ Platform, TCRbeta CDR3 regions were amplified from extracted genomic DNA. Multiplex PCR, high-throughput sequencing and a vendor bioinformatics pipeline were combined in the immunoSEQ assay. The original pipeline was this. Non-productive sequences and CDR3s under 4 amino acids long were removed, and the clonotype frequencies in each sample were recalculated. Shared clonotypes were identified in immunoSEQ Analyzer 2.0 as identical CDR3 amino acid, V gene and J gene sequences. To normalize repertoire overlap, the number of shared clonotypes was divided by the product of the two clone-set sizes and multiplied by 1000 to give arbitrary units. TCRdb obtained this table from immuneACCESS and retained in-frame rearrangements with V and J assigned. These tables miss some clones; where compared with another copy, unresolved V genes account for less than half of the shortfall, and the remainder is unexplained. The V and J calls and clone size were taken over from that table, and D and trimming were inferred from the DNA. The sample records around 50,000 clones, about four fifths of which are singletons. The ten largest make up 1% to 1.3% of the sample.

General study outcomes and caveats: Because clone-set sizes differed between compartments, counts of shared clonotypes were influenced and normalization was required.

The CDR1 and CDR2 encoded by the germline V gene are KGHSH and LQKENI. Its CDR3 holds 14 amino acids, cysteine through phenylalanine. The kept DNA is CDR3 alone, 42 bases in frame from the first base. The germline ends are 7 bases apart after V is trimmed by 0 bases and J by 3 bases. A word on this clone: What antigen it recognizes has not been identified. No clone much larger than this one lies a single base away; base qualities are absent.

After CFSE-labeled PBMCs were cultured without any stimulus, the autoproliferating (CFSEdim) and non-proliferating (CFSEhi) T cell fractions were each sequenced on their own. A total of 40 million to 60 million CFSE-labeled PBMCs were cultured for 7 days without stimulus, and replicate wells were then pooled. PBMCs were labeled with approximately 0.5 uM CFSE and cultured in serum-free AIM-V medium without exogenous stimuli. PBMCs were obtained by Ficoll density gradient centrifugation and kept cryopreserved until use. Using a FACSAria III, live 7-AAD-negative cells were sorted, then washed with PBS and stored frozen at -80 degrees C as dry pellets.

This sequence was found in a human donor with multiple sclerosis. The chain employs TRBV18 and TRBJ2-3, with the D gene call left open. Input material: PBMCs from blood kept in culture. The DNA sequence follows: TGTGCCAGCTCACCACCAGGGAAGACAGATACGCAGTATTTT. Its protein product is CASSPPGKTDTQYF. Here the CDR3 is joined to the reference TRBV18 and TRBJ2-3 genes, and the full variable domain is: NAGVMQNPRHLVRRRGQEARLRCSPMKGHSHVYWYRQLPEEGLKFMVYLQKENIIDESGMPKERFSAEFPKEGPSILRIQQVVRGDSAAYFCASSPPGKTDTQYFGPGTRLTVL.